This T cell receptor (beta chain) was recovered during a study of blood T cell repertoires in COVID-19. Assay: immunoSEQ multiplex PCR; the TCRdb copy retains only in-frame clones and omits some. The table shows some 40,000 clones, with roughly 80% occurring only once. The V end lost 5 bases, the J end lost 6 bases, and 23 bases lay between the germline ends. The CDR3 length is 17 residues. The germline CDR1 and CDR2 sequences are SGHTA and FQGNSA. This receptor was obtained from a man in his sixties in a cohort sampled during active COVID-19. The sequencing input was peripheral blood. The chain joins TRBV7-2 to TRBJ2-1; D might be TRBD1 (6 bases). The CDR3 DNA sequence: TGTGCCAGCAGCCCTATAAGGCGACAGGTGCACCCCAATGAGCAGTTCTTC. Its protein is CASSPIRRQVHPNEQFF.